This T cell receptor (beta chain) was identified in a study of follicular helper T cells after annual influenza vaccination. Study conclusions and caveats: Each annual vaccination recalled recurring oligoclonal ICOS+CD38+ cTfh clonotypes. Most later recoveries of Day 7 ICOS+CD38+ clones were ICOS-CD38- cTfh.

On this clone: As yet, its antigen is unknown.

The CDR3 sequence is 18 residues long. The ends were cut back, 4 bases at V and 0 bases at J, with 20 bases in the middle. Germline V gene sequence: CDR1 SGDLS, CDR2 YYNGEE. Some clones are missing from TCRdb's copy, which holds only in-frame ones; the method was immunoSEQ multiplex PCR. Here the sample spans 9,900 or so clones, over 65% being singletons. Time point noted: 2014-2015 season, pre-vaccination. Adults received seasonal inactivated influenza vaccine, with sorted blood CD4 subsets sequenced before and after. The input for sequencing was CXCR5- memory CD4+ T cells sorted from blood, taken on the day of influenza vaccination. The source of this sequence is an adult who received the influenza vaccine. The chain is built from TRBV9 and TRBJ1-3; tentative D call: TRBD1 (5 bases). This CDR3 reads CASSPPSDGQRSGNTIYF. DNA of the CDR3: TGTGCCAGCAGCCCACCAAGTGACGGACAACGCTCTGGAAACACCATATATTTT.